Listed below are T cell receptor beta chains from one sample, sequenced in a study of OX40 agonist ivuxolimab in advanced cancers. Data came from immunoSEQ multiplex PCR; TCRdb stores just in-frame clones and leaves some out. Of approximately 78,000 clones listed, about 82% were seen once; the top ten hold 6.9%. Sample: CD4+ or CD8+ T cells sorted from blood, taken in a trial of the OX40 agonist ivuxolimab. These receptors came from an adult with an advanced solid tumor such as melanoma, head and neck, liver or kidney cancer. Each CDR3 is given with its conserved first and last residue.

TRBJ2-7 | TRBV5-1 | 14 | CASSLTAGPYEQYF
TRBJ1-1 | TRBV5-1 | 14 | CASSKAGGGTEAFF
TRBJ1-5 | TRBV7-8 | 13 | CASSLGEPQPQHF
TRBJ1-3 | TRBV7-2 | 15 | CASSLAVGVLGTIYF
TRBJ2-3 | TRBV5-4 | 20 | CASSSPPGQPIKGSTDTQYF
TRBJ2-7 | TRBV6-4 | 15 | CASRLHGTENYEQYF
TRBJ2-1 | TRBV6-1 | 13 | CASRPSGINEQFF
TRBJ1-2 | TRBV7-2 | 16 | CASSLTQTGVNYGYTF
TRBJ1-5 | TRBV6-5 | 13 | CASSYREGQPQHF
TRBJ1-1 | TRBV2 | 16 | CASREPMTGMNTEAFF
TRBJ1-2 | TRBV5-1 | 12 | CASSSGNYGYTF
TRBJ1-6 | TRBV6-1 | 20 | CASSEKRTHLLSGNNSPLHF
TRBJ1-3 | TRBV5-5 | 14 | CASSLRGRENTIYF
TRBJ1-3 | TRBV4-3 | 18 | CASSQESQGSWAGNTIYF
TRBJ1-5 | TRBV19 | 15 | CASSTGRLSNQPQHF
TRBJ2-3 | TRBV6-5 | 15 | CASSQTSGGTDTQYF
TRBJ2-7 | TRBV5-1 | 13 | CASSFTGGGEQYF
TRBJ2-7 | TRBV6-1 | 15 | CASRPGVDTYYEQYF